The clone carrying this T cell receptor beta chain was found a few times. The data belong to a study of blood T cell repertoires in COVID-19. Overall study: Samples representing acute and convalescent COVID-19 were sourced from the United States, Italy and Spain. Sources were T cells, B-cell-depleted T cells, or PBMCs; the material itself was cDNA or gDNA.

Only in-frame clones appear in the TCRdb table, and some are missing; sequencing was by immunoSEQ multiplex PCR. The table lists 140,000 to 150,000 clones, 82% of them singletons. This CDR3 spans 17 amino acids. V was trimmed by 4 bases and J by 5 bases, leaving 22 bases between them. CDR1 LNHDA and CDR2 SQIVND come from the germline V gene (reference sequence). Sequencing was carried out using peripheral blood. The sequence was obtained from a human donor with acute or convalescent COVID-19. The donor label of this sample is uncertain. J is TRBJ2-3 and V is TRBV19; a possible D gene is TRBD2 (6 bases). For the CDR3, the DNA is TGTGCCAGTAGTACTAGATACCAGGGTCGGGGGAGAGATACGCAGTATTTT. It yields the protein CASSTRYQGRGRDTQYF.